Presented here are 24 T cell receptor beta chains from one specimen sequenced in a study of shared clonotypes between healthy human individuals. The repertoire was sequenced with immunoSEQ multiplex PCR; TCRdb's copy has only in-frame clones and lacks some. The sample holds fewer than 650,000 clones, 76% seen once. Input material: PBMCs. These receptors were obtained from a woman between 40 and 50 years old in good health. Some clones in this sample may be carry-over from other donors' samples.

V is TRBV6-4 and J is TRBJ2-2; the D is unclear. The CDR3 is 13 residues long. V lost 2 bases and J 1 base, leaving 2 bases between the germline ends. The germline V gene encodes CDR1 MRHNA and CDR2 SNTAGT. The CDR3 sequence is CASSDRNTGELFF. CDR3 DNA: TGTGCCAGCAGTGACAGGAACACCGGGGAGCTGTTTTTT.

This chain connects TRBV30 to TRBJ1-3, with D perhaps TRBD1 (5 bases). Trimming removed 4 bases from V and 3 bases from J, with 16 bases in between. CDR3 length: 15 amino acids. Germline V gene data show CDR1 as GTSNPN and CDR2 as SVGIG (reference sequence). The CDR3 region has the DNA TGTGCCTGGAACCCCGGACAAGGCGTTGGAAACACCATATATTTT. Its translation: CAWNPGQGVGNTIYF.

This clone was counted only a few times. The rearrangement uses TRBV6-1 and TRBJ1-3; no clear D. V was trimmed by 6 bases and J by 3 bases, leaving 3 bases between them. The CDR3 is made up of 11 amino acids. Germline CDR1 MNHNS, CDR2 SASEGT. For the CDR3, the DNA is TGTGCCAGCAGGGTTGGAAACACCATATATTTT. It yields the protein CASRVGNTIYF.

About this clone: At one end the junction does not follow the germline gene, possibly because of a read error. The chain couples TRBV29-1 to TRBJ2-1; maybe TRBD1 (7 bases). CDR1 is SQVTM, CDR2 ANQGSEA, per germline. The length of the CDR3 is 14 residues. Here the CDR3 reads CSVGGQSSYDEQFF. For the CDR3, the DNA is TGCAGCGTCGGGGGACAGAGCTCCTACGATGAGCAGTTCTTC.

This clone has only one observation. The chain couples TRBV4-3 to TRBJ1-2, with D possibly matching TRBD1 (5 bases). The CDR3 length is 14 residues. The V gene's germline CDR1 is LGHNA and CDR2 YSLEER. V lost 8 bases and J lost 3, with 16 bases in between. The CDR3, as DNA: TGCGCCAGCCGGAGCCGGGGGGGGGACTATGGCTACACCTTC. Translated: CASRSRGGDYGYTF.

This sequence joins TRBV5-1 and TRBJ1-4; no reliable D call. Per germline, CDR1 SGHRS and CDR2 YFSETQ. CDR3 length equals 14 residues. Trimming took 1 base from V and 0 from J, leaving 4 bases between them. CDR3 in DNA: TGCGCCAGCAGCTTGACTACAACTAATGAAAAACTGTTTTTT. This sequence encodes CASSLTTTNEKLFF.

This clone was detected only once. The chain has TRBV25-1 and TRBJ2-2; D may be TRBD1 (6 bases). Germline V gives CDR1 MGHDK, CDR2 SYGVNS. The CDR3 is 16 amino acids. Trimming removed 7 bases from V and 1 base from J, with 16 bases in between. DNA for the CDR3: TGTGCCAGCACCGAACGCGAGACAGGGAACACCGGGGAGCTGTTTTTT. As protein: CASTERETGNTGELFF.

The chain has TRBV5-4 and TRBJ1-2; 7 bases map to TRBD1. V gave up 3 bases and J gave up 1 base; unmatched junction bases: 3. This CDR3 is 14 amino acids long. Germline assignment: CDR1 SGHNT and CDR2 YYREEE (reference sequence). Here the CDR3 reads CASSSGQSNYGYTF. CDR3 bases: TGTGCCAGCAGCTCGGGACAGAGTAACTATGGCTACACCTTC.

The chain recombines TRBV19 with TRBJ1-4; D is ambiguous. Germline loops: CDR1 LNHDA, CDR2 SQIVND (reference sequence). CDR3 length: 14 residues. The DNA for the CDR3 is TGTGTCAGCTCGCGGTCCGCAACTAATGAAAAACTGTTTTTT. Translating gives CVSSRSATNEKLFF.

V and J are TRBV5-1 and TRBJ2-5; maybe TRBD2 (6 bases). The DNA end favors TRBJ2-7, so the J call may be wrong. CDR3 length: 15 amino acids. Germline assignment: CDR1 SGHRS and CDR2 YFSETQ. The CDR3 protein is CASSLSGDPTYEQYF. The CDR3 DNA follows: TGCGCCAGCAGCTTGTCGGGGGATCCAACCTACGAGCAGTACTTC.

Details on this clone: Other nucleotide sequences from this sample produce the same CDR3. This rearrangement joins TRBV11-2 to TRBJ1-1; D unclear. The CDR3 length is 14 residues. V shed 1 base and J shed 1 base, with 7 bases lying between them. Germline V gene lookup returns CDR1 SGHAT and CDR2 FQNNGV. The CDR3 reads CASSLVGGNTEAFF. The CDR3 bases are TGTGCCAGCAGCTTAGTGGGCGGGAACACTGAAGCTTTCTTT.

About this clone: One base separates it from a far larger clone, so it is likely a read error. Other DNA sequences within the sample encode an identical CDR3. V usage is TRBV29-1 and J usage is TRBJ2-7, with D possibly matching TRBD1 (5 bases). V shed 3 bases and J shed 5 bases, with 17 bases lying between them. The length of the CDR3 is 14 residues. Germline V gene data show CDR1 as SQVTM and CDR2 as ANQGSEA. In DNA, the CDR3 is TGCAGCGTTGACAGGGCGTTGAGCGTGGACGAGCAGTACTTC. Protein: CSVDRALSVDEQYF.

This chain uses TRBV5-5 with TRBJ2-7; D might be TRBD1 (6 bases). The CDR3 is 15 amino acids. V lost 0 bases and J 5 bases, leaving 15 bases between the germline ends. CDR1 SGHKS and CDR2 YYEKEE come from the germline V gene (reference sequence). The CDR3: CASSLGGQLDHEQYF. CDR3 nucleotides: TGTGCCAGCAGCTTGGGGGGGCAGCTTGATCACGAGCAGTACTTC.

The CDR3 coding sequence is TGTGCCAGCAGTTTCCAGAGGACGGCGGAGACCCAGTACTTC. Translating gives CASSFQRTAETQYF. The chain uses TRBV28 and TRBJ2-5, with unresolved D. V was trimmed by 3 bases and J by 5 bases, leaving 13 bases between them. Germline CDR1 reads MDHEN; CDR2 reads SYDVKM. The CDR3 extends over 14 amino acids. The complete variable domain, with remaining parts taken from reference TRBV28 and TRBJ2-5, reads DVKVTQSSRYLVKRTGEKVFLECVQDMDHENMFWYRQDPGLGLRLIYFSYDVKMKEKGDIPEGYSVSREKKERFSLILESASTNQTSMYLCASSFQRTAETQYFGPGTRLLVL.

This rearrangement joins TRBV6-6 to TRBJ1-4, with D possibly matching TRBD1 (5 bases). Trimming shortened V by 2 bases and J by 3 bases, and 10 bases separated the two germline ends. This CDR3 contains 15 residues. Germline V gene sequence: CDR1 MNHNY, CDR2 SVGAGI (reference sequence). CDR3 amino acids: CASSYIGAANEKLFF. As DNA, the CDR3 is TGTGCCAGCAGTTACATTGGGGCGGCTAATGAAAAACTGTTTTTT.

The V and J genes are TRBV7-2 and TRBJ1-2, with D uncertain. CDR3 length: 14 amino acids. The germline V gene has CDR1 SGHTA and CDR2 FQGNSA. Trimming left V 0 bases short and J 4 bases short, with 9 bases between. As DNA, the CDR3 is TGTGCCAGCAGCTTAGCTACGGGGTCCTATGGCTACACCTTC. Residues: CASSLATGSYGYTF.

This clone has just a few counts. The chain recombines TRBV5-1 with TRBJ2-5; no reliable D call. The DNA end lines up better with TRBJ2-7; the J call may be wrong. The CDR3 is 14 residues long. CDR1 and CDR2 (germline): SGHRS, YFSETQ. CDR3 amino acids: CASSLASVRSEQYF. CDR3 coding DNA: TGCGCCAGCAGCTTGGCCAGTGTTAGGTCCGAGCAGTACTTC.

A few counts support this clone. It may be a read error: a sequence one base away is much more abundant. The rearrangement uses TRBV7-8 and TRBJ2-5; D is uncertain. The assigned J gene may be wrong: the sequence end matches TRBJ2-7 better. Per the germline V gene, CDR1 is SGHVS and CDR2 is FQNEAQ. The CDR3 covers 11 residues. The CDR3 DNA reads as TGTGCCAGCAGGGACTCCTACGAGCAGTACTTC. This sequence encodes CASRDSYEQYF.

This clone was found a few times. The CDR3 DNA reads TGTGCCAGCAGTCTTGGACTAGCGGGAGTATACGAGCAGTACTTC. Translation: CASSLGLAGVYEQYF. The V call is TRBV6-5, the J call TRBJ2-7; 13 bases align to TRBD2. V dropped 5 bases and J dropped 4; count of bases not matched to a gene: 5. The germline CDR1 and CDR2 sequences are MNHEY and SVGAGI. The CDR3 is made up of 15 amino acids.

The CDR3 nucleotides are TGTGCCATCAACGAGCGGGCCACAGATACGCAGTATTTT. Protein product: CAINERATDTQYF. The chain employs TRBV10-3 and TRBJ2-3; D is possibly TRBD2 (6 bases). Germline V gene lookup returns CDR1 ENHRY and CDR2 SYGVKD. Trimming removed 7 bases at V and 2 bases at J, with 10 bases between. This CDR3 has 13 residues.

CDR3 bases: TGTGCCAGCAGCTTAGGGACTAGCGGCTCTGGGGCCAACGTCCTGACTTTC. Translated: CASSLGTSGSGANVLTF. The chain combines TRBV7-9 with TRBJ2-6; 10 bases fit TRBD2. Trimming at V came to 1 base and at J to 0 bases, leaving 0 bases not matched to a gene. CDR3 length: 17 amino acids. From germline, CDR1 is SEHNR and CDR2 FQNEAQ (reference sequence).

This chain uses TRBV11-3 with TRBJ1-1, with 7 bases fitting TRBD1. V trimming: 5 bases; J trimming: 4 bases; junction bases outside the gene matches: 4. Germline V gene sequence: CDR1 SGHNT, CDR2 YENEEA. There are 13 residues in the CDR3. CDR3 DNA sequence: TGTGCCAGCAGCCTGGGGACAGCCACTGAAGCTTTCTTT. The encoded protein is CASSLGTATEAFF.

The chain is built from TRBV5-3 and TRBJ2-1; D is perhaps TRBD2 (5 bases). TRBV5-3 is classed as an ORF, of uncertain function. Trimming stripped 4 bases from V and 2 bases from J, with 22 bases between. The length of the CDR3 is 18 residues. The CDR3 region has the DNA TGTGCCAGAAGCGGGGTGCTGTTTGGGCGGGCCACCTACAATGAGCAGTTCTTC. Protein sequence: CARSGVLFGRATYNEQFF.

The chain joins TRBV7-9 to TRBJ2-1, with 9 bases aligning to TRBD2. Unmatched junction bases numbered 4, after V lost 2 bases and J lost 2 bases. This CDR3 comprises 16 residues. Looked up from germline, CDR1 is SEHNR and CDR2 is FQNEAQ (reference sequence). DNA of the CDR3: TGTGCCAGCAGCTTATTACCTAGCGGGGCCTACAATGAGCAGTTCTTC. Translating gives CASSLLPSGAYNEQFF.